This entry lists 7 T cell receptor beta chains sequenced from one sample in a study of blood T cell repertoires in COVID-19. The protocol was immunoSEQ multiplex PCR, while the TCRdb copy is restricted to in-frame clones and leaves out a portion. This table holds about 100,000 clones, 80% to 90% found once. Sequencing was done on a sample of peripheral blood. These receptors all come from a man older than 75 with COVID-19, enrolled during active disease.

This clone turned up a few times. This chain uses TRBV10-3 with TRBJ2-7; 11 positions match TRBD2. V shed 10 bases, J shed 7 bases, and the junction held 12 bases outside the gene matches. Germline V gene data show CDR1 as ENHRY and CDR2 as SYGVKD. This CDR3 has 14 residues. CDR3 bases: TGTGCCACCCTTGAAATAGCGGGAGGGGAAGAGCAGTACTTC. This codes for CATLEIAGGEEQYF.

The chain is built from TRBV11-1 and TRBJ2-3, with 11 bases fitting TRBD2. With 3 bases clipped from V and 5 bases from J, the junction kept 1 base outside the gene matches. Looked up from germline, CDR1 is SGHAT and CDR2 is FQDESV (reference sequence). This CDR3 is built from 14 residues. The CDR3 sequence is CASSFSGRVDTQYF. The CDR3 coding sequence is TGTGCCAGCAGCTTTAGCGGGAGGGTAGATACGCAGTATTTT.

This clone was detected only once. The CDR3 DNA is TGTGCCAGCAGTTCCCTGAGGCGGGGAAACAATCAGCCCCAGCATTTT. It is translated as CASSSLRRGNNQPQHF. J is TRBJ1-5 and V is TRBV6-5; no firm D call. This CDR3 has 16 amino acids. V lost 4 bases and J lost 3, with 16 bases in between. In germline, CDR1 is MNHEY, CDR2 SVGAGI.

The rearrangement links TRBV7-9 to TRBJ1-2, with D possibly being TRBD1 (5 bases). This CDR3 spans 15 amino acids. The V end was cut by 3 bases, the J end by 7 bases, with 18 bases between. Germline CDR1 reads SEHNR; CDR2 reads FQNEAQ (reference sequence). CDR3 DNA: TGTGCCAGCAGCTTGGGGCTGGGCAGTTTAGGTGGCTACACCTTC. Translation: CASSLGLGSLGGYTF. The complete variable domain, with remaining parts taken from reference TRBV7-9 and TRBJ1-2, reads DTGVSQNPRHKITKRGQNVTFRCDPISEHNRLYWYRQTLGQGPEFLTYFQNEAQLEKSRLLSDRFSAERPKGSFSTLEIQRTEQGDSAMYLCASSLGLGSLGGYTFGSGTRLTVV.

The sample holds one count of this clone. V and J are TRBV10-2 and TRBJ1-2; D may be TRBD1 (5 bases). Germline CDR1 WSHSY, CDR2 SAAADI. This CDR3 region has 14 residues. Trimming pared 0 bases from V and 6 bases from J, leaving 11 bases between. The CDR3 reads CASSESAGIDGYTF. Here the CDR3 DNA reads TGCGCCAGCAGTGAGTCGGCAGGGATCGATGGCTACACCTTC.

This clone was counted a single time. V and J are TRBV5-1 and TRBJ1-4; TRBD1 matches 11 bases. V was pared by 5 bases and J by 6 bases, with 6 bases of the junction left unmatched. Germline values: CDR1 SGHRS, CDR2 YFSETQ. This CDR3 is 15 amino acids long. CDR3 bases: TGCGCCAGCAGACCCCGGGGACAGGGGGATGAAAAACTGTTTTTT. Translating gives CASRPRGQGDEKLFF. Using reference TRBV5-1 and TRBJ1-4 for the parts outside the CDR3, the full variable domain is KAGVTQTPRYLIKTRGQQVTLSCSPISGHRSVSWYQQTPGQGLQFLFEYFSETQRNKGNFPGRFSGRQFSNSRSEMNVSTLELGDSALYLCASRPRGQGDEKLFFGSGTQLSVL.

The gene calls are TRBV19 and TRBJ1-4; D unresolved. CDR1 LNHDA and CDR2 SQIVND come from the germline V gene (reference sequence). V lost 3 bases and J lost 8, with 7 bases in between. This CDR3 comprises 12 residues. The CDR3 sequence: CASSIRGEKLFF. The CDR3 DNA reads TGTGCCAGTAGTATCAGAGGAGAAAAACTGTTTTTT.